The rows below give T cell receptor beta chains drawn from one sample of a study of cytomegalovirus exposure and HLA in healthy donors. This table comes from immunoSEQ multiplex PCR, and its TCRdb copy is limited to in-frame clones, with some not included. The table records about 170,000 clones, roughly 84% of them present only once. The source material was PBMCs. The receptors derive from a man aged 25 to 40 in good health and CMV-seropositive. The CDR3 runs from the conserved cysteine through the conserved F or W. D genes are given only for firm matches. Clone size is shown for a subset of rows, as once, few, many or a class of expanded clone.

v_gene	abundance	j_gene	d_gene	CDR3nt	CDR3aa
TRBV4-3	NA	TRBJ1-3	NA	TGCGCCAGCAGCCAAGGCGGATACTCTGGAAACACCATATATTTT	CASSQGGYSGNTIYF
TRBV6-4	NA	TRBJ1-2	NA	TGTGCCAGCAGTGACGGACTCCGATATGGCTACACCTTC	CASSDGLRYGYTF
TRBV7-9	NA	TRBJ2-1	TRBD2	TGTGCCAGCAGCCCGTCACGACTAGCGGGAGTTTACCATGAGCAGTTCTTC	CASSPSRLAGVYHEQFF
TRBV7-9	NA	TRBJ2-3	NA	TGTTCCAGCAGCTTCCGCGGGCCTAGCACAGATACGCAGTATTTT	CSSSFRGPSTDTQYF
TRBV5-6	once	TRBJ2-5	TRBD1	TGTGCCAGCAGCTTAGGACAGGTACAAGAGACCCAGTACTTC	CASSLGQVQETQYF
TRBV5-1	NA	TRBJ2-3	NA	TGCGCCAGCAGGGGGGCGGGGGAAGAAGATACGCAGTATTTT	CASRGAGEEDTQYF
TRBV10-3	NA	TRBJ1-1	NA	TGTGCCATCTCTAGCGGGGAGTCTGAAGCTTTCTTT	CAISSGESEAFF
TRBV10-2	NA	TRBJ1-5	NA	TGCGCCAGCAGTCCTCGACGGGGGAACAGCAATCAGCCCCAGCATTTT	CASSPRRGNSNQPQHF
TRBV2	NA	TRBJ2-4	TRBD1	TGTGCCAGCAGTGGCCTTGGGACAGGGGACATTCAGTACTTC	CASSGLGTGDIQYF
TRBV10-1	NA	TRBJ2-3	TRBD2	TGCGCCAGCGGTGATAGCGGGAGGGCGCAGTATTTT	CASGDSGRAQYF
TRBV13	NA	TRBJ2-2	TRBD1	TGTGCCAGCAGCCTACAGGGGGCGGACACCGGGGAGCTGTTTTTT	CASSLQGADTGELFF
TRBV9	NA	TRBJ1-2	TRBD1	TGTGCCAGCAGCGTAGGGGACAGTGCTAACTATGGCTACACCTTC	CASSVGDSANYGYTF